Following are 22 T cell receptor beta chains from one sample sequenced in a study of radiotherapy plus CTLA-4 blockade in lung cancer. Assay used: immunoSEQ multiplex PCR; TCRdb lists only in-frame clones, some missing. Of approximately 52,000 clones listed, 60% to 80% are singletons. This specimen was peripheral blood, taken from a patient treated with radiotherapy plus ipilimumab. Receptors originate from a human donor with non-small cell lung cancer whose response to radiotherapy plus ipilimumab could not be evaluated.

The chain joins TRBV18 to TRBJ2-7, with D uncertain. Germline CDR1 is KGHSH and CDR2 is LQKENI. Trimming pared 0 bases from V and 3 bases from J, leaving 6 bases between. CDR3 length: 13 amino acids. For the CDR3, the DNA is TGTGCCAGCTCACCACCGTCAGACTACGAGCAGTACTTC. It codes for CASSPPSDYEQYF.

The chain recombines TRBV9 with TRBJ2-3, with TRBD2 matching 7 bases. There are 18 residues in the CDR3. In germline, CDR1 is SGDLS, CDR2 YYNGEE. The V segment lost 2 bases and the J segment 0 bases; nucleotides outside the gene matches: 12. This CDR3 is CASSVNQRGDLSTDTQYF. As DNA, the CDR3 is TGTGCCAGCAGCGTCAACCAGCGGGGAGACCTTAGCACAGATACGCAGTATTTT.

In this sample, this clone turned up once. The chain has TRBV28 and TRBJ1-1; D is possibly TRBD1 (5 bases). The germline V gene encodes CDR1 MDHEN and CDR2 SYDVKM. The CDR3 has 15 amino acids. Trimming removed 8 bases at V and 0 bases at J, with 16 bases between. The CDR3 nucleotides read TGTGCCAGCGCGGGGCACCTGGGACTGAACACTGAAGCTTTCTTT. The encoded protein is CASAGHLGLNTEAFF. The whole variable domain, remainder taken from reference TRBV28 and TRBJ1-1, is DVKVTQSSRYLVKRTGEKVFLECVQDMDHENMFWYRQDPGLGLRLIYFSYDVKMKEKGDIPEGYSVSREKKERFSLILESASTNQTSMYLCASAGHLGLNTEAFFGQGTRLTVV.

The V call is TRBV27, the J call TRBJ2-7, with D perhaps matching TRBD2 (5 bases). The V end was cut by 5 bases, the J end by 4 bases, with 15 bases between. CDR1 and CDR2 from the germline V gene are MNHEY and SMNVEV (reference sequence). The CDR3 consists of 14 residues. For the CDR3, the DNA is TGTGCCAGCAGTCCTCTCGCGGGTCGGTACGAGCAGTACTTC. It encodes CASSPLAGRYEQYF.

The chain has TRBV28 and TRBJ1-2, with a possible D match to TRBD1 (6 bases). The V gene's germline CDR1 is MDHEN and CDR2 SYDVKM. This CDR3 is 12 amino acids long. Between the trimmed V and J ends, which lost 10 bases and 4 bases, there was a span of 13 bases. The CDR3 nucleotides are TGTGCCATCGACAGGCAGGGCTATGGCTACACCTTC. Its protein is CAIDRQGYGYTF.

J is TRBJ2-3 and V is TRBV5-1, with TRBD2 as a possible D gene (6 bases). Germline V gives CDR1 SGHRS, CDR2 YFSETQ. V was pared by 5 bases and J by 0 bases, with 19 bases between. This CDR3 region has 17 residues. CDR3 sequence (DNA): TGCGCCAGCAGTTTCAACCCCGGGACTCTAAGCACAGATACGCAGTATTTT. Encoded protein: CASSFNPGTLSTDTQYF.

The chain uses TRBV28 and TRBJ1-1, with a tentative D call TRBD1 (6 bases). Trimming took off 3 bases at V and 2 bases at J, with 13 bases between the two ends. Germline lookup yields CDR1 MDHEN and CDR2 SYDVKM. The CDR3 is made up of 15 amino acids. CDR3 amino acids: CASSFVGTSNTEAFF. The CDR3 coding sequence is TGTGCCAGCAGTTTTGTGGGGACAAGTAACACTGAAGCTTTCTTT.

The gene calls are TRBV14 and TRBJ1-1; 8 nucleotides line up with TRBD1. Germline assignment: CDR1 SGHDN and CDR2 FVKESK. CDR3 length: 13 residues. V was pared by 4 bases and J by 5 bases, with 3 bases of the junction left unmatched. As DNA, the CDR3 is TGTGCCAGCAGCCCCACAGGGGGGACTGAAGCTTTCTTT. This translates into CASSPTGGTEAFF.

This rearrangement joins TRBV6-1 to TRBJ1-3; D is undetermined. The CDR3 has 12 amino acids. The germline V and J ends were trimmed by 1 base and 5 bases, with 3 bases remaining between them. The germline V gene has CDR1 MNHNS and CDR2 SASEGT. The DNA of the CDR3 is TGTGCCAGCAGTGAAGACAGAAACACCATATATTTT. This codes for CASSEDRNTIYF.

The rearrangement links TRBV30 to TRBJ1-1, with a tentative D call TRBD1 (6 bases). The germline V gene encodes CDR1 GTSNPN and CDR2 SVGIG (reference sequence). Trimming shortened V by 2 bases and J by 5 bases, and 15 bases separated the two germline ends. CDR3 size: 14 residues. The CDR3 protein is CAWSKLGARTEAFF. Written as DNA, the CDR3 is TGTGCCTGGAGTAAGCTGGGGGCGAGGACTGAAGCTTTCTTT.

The chain links TRBV28 to TRBJ2-5, with 11 nucleotides matching TRBD2. CDR3 length: 15 amino acids. J was trimmed by 2 bases and V by 6 bases; bases with no gene match: 5. Germline V gives CDR1 MDHEN, CDR2 SYDVKM. CDR3 coding DNA: TGTGCCAGCAGGATAGCGGGAGGGGTTCAAGAGACCCAGTACTTC. Residues: CASRIAGGVQETQYF.

The chain has TRBV18 and TRBJ1-1, with 7 bases aligning to TRBD1. Germline assignment: CDR1 KGHSH and CDR2 LQKENI. This CDR3 has 16 residues. The ends lost 6 bases at V and 0 bases at J; junction bases unmatched: 10. The chain's CDR3 is CASSGRQGALNTEAFF. The CDR3 DNA reads as TGTGCCAGCTCGGGGCGACAGGGCGCGCTGAACACTGAAGCTTTCTTT.

The chain combines TRBV13 with TRBJ2-1; 8 nucleotides match TRBD2. The CDR3 has 19 residues. V dropped 3 bases and J dropped 0; count of bases not matched to a gene: 13. Germline V CDR1 and CDR2: PRHDT, FYEKMQ (reference sequence). CDR3 sequence (DNA): TGTGCCAGCAGCTTTGGGATAGCGGGGCCTCCATCCTCCTACAATGAGCAGTTCTTC. Encoded protein: CASSFGIAGPPSSYNEQFF. The variable domain in full, completed from reference TRBV13 and TRBJ2-1, reads AAGVIQSPRHLIKEKRETATLKCYPIPRHDTVYWYQQGPGQDPQFLISFYEKMQSDKGSIPDRFSAQQFSDYHSELNMSSLELGDSALYFCASSFGIAGPPSSYNEQFFGPGTRLTVL.

The chain employs TRBV6-5 and TRBJ1-2; D possibly corresponds to TRBD1 (6 bases). Trimming took off 10 bases at V and 2 bases at J, with 20 bases between the two ends. CDR3 length equals 15 residues. CDR1 is MNHEY, CDR2 SVGAGI, per germline. CDR3 coding DNA: TGTGCCACCGCTTCTTTTGGGGGCTCGAACTATGGCTACACCTTC. Translating gives CATASFGGSNYGYTF.

This chain joins TRBV7-8 and TRBJ2-2; D is undetermined. CDR3 length: 18 amino acids. CDR1 SGHVS and CDR2 FQNEAQ come from the germline V gene. The germline V and J ends were trimmed by 5 bases and 1 base, with 20 bases remaining between them. CDR3 amino acids: CASSQITPRGQNTGELFF. As DNA, the CDR3 is TGTGCCAGCAGCCAAATCACCCCTCGCGGCCAGAACACCGGGGAGCTGTTTTTT. Combining the CDR3 with reference TRBV7-8 and TRBJ2-2 gives the whole variable domain GAGVSQSPRYKVAKRGQDVALRCDPISGHVSLFWYQQALGQGPEFLTYFQNEAQLDKSGLPSDRFFAERPEGSVSTLKIQRTQQEDSAVYLCASSQITPRGQNTGELFFGEGSRLTVL.

The CDR3 sequence is CASSQDPRLAVYEQYF. The CDR3 DNA is TGCGCCAGCAGCCAAGATCCGCGACTAGCGGTTTACGAGCAGTACTTC. The chain is built from TRBV4-3 and TRBJ2-7, with 9 bases that match TRBD2. Germline loops: CDR1 LGHNA, CDR2 YSLEER. There are 16 residues in the CDR3. V shed 0 bases and J 4 bases; nucleotides not matched to a gene: 7.

The rearrangement uses TRBV12-5 and TRBJ2-5, with D possibly TRBD2 on 5 matching bases. The V gene's germline CDR1 is LGHNT and CDR2 FRNRAP. V was cut by 1 base and J by 5 bases, with 8 bases left in between. The CDR3 runs 13 residues. CDR3 nucleotide sequence: TGTGCTAGTGGTTTGGGGACTCTGGAGACCCAGTACTTC. It is translated as CASGLGTLETQYF.

This rearrangement joins TRBV4-2 to TRBJ2-7, with TRBD1 as a possible D gene (8 bases). The germline V and J ends were trimmed by 1 base and 3 bases, with 19 bases remaining between them. Looked up from germline, CDR1 is LGHNA and CDR2 is YNFKEQ. The CDR3 consists of 17 residues. The CDR3 DNA is TGTGCCAGCAGCCAAGCTGCCGGGGGGACAGGTTTCTACGAGCAGTACTTC. Translating it yields CASSQAAGGTGFYEQYF.

This chain joins TRBV5-6 and TRBJ2-7; D uncertain. The ends were cut back, 2 bases at V and 0 bases at J, with 18 bases in the middle. CDR3 size: 17 residues. Germline-derived CDR1 and CDR2 are SGHDT and YYEEEE. The CDR3 region is CASSFGPRTGSSYEQYF. DNA of the CDR3: TGTGCCAGCAGCTTTGGTCCGAGAACCGGTAGCTCCTACGAGCAGTACTTC.

V is TRBV5-1 and J is TRBJ2-7, with TRBD1 identical over 12 bases. The junction had 13 bases not matched to a gene; V was cut back by 4 bases and J by 5 bases. Germline CDR1 reads SGHRS; CDR2 reads YFSETQ. This CDR3 is built from 17 residues. CDR3 sequence reads: CASSPGTGGVQRDEQYF. In DNA, the CDR3 is TGCGCCAGCAGCCCCGGGACAGGGGGCGTTCAGCGGGACGAGCAGTACTTC. Full variable domain (outside the CDR3, taken from reference TRBV5-1 and TRBJ2-7): KAGVTQTPRYLIKTRGQQVTLSCSPISGHRSVSWYQQTPGQGLQFLFEYFSETQRNKGNFPGRFSGRQFSNSRSEMNVSTLELGDSALYLCASSPGTGGVQRDEQYFGPGTRLTVT.

This clone showed up just a few times. J is TRBJ2-5 and V is TRBV5-1; possible D gene TRBD2, 6 bases. The CDR3 has 15 amino acids. The V gene lost 6 bases and the J gene lost 2 bases, with 17 bases spanning the gap. Germline V gene data show CDR1 as SGHRS and CDR2 as YFSETQ. In nucleotides, the CDR3 is TGCGCCAGCACCGCGGCAGGGACTTCACAAGAGACCCAGTACTTC. Translated, it gives CASTAAGTSQETQYF.

The chain carries TRBV11-3 and TRBJ2-3, with unresolved D. Germline V gives CDR1 SGHNT, CDR2 YENEEA. The CDR3 loop spans 12 amino acids. Trimming took 5 bases from V and 4 from J, leaving 7 bases between them. The CDR3 DNA is TGTGCCAGCAGCCCCAGTGCAGATACGCAGTATTTT. Protein product: CASSPSADTQYF.